Following are 14 T cell receptor beta chains from one sample sequenced in a study of metastatic and nonmetastatic thyroid tumors. There were no patients who had received any treatment before thyroid surgery. TCRdb reassembled clones from the PCR reads with MiXCR. The table lists 30,000 to 40,000 clones, around 23% of them singletons, with less than 4% in the top ten. The sample comprised tumor tissue. The receptor set was obtained from a male donor with papillary thyroid cancer or a benign thyroid nodule (not recorded which). Some clones in this sample may be carry-over from other donors' samples.

This clone was seen ten or more times. A read error may produce the germline difference seen at one junction end. The chain couples TRBV20-1 to TRBJ1-2; no firm D call. CDR1 and CDR2 (germline): DFQATT, SNEGSKA (reference sequence). The CDR3 covers 14 residues. Here the CDR3 reads CSAGEPGSLYGYTF. Here the CDR3 DNA reads TGCAGTGCTGGAGAGCCAGGCAGCCTCTATGGCTACACCTTC.

The sample holds many counts of this clone. The chain employs TRBV28 and TRBJ2-2, with D hard to call. The CDR3 length is 11 residues. Trimming removed 9 bases at V and 9 bases at J, with 11 bases between. Germline-derived CDR1 and CDR2 are MDHEN and SYDVKM. CDR3 sequence reads: CASSRARELFF. In nucleotides, the CDR3 is TGTGCCAGTTCTCGGGCCCGGGAGCTGTTTTTT.

This clone was observed many times. A clone one base away is much larger, so this may be a read error. The V gene is TRBV15, the J gene TRBJ2-1; 8 bases fit TRBD2. From germline, CDR1 is LNHNV and CDR2 YYDKDF (reference sequence). With V trimmed by 4 bases and J by 2 bases, 7 bases remained unmatched. The CDR3 covers 16 residues. The CDR3 nucleotides are TGTGCCACCAGCACCCCTAGCGGGTGGGCCTACAATGAGCAGTTCTTC. Translated, it gives CATSTPSGWAYNEQFF.

Comments on this clone: A much larger clone differs by one base, so this may be a read error. The V and J genes are TRBV27 and TRBJ2-6; 7 nucleotides align to TRBD2. Germline V lookup: CDR1 MNHEY, CDR2 SMNVEV (reference sequence). The CDR3 is 17 residues long. The CDR3 region is CASSLEGDYSGANDLTF. The CDR3 nucleotides read TGTGCCAGCAGTTTGGAAGGGGACTACTCTGGGGCCAACGACCTGACTTTC.

For this clone: The sample carries other DNA sequences with the same CDR3. CDR3 loop: CASSSLGNTEQYF. In DNA form, the CDR3 reads TGTGCCAGCAGCTCATTGGGAAATACGGAGCAGTACTTC. The V and J genes are TRBV2 and TRBJ2-7; D unresolved. Trimming removed 6 bases from V and 7 bases from J, with 16 bases in between. This CDR3 has 13 residues. The V gene's germline CDR1 is SNHLY and CDR2 FYNNEI.

In its sample, this clone is medium-sized (0.01 to 0.1%). The chain carries TRBV9 and TRBJ2-7; 7 nucleotides line up with TRBD2. Germline CDR1 and CDR2: SGDLS and YYNGEE. The CDR3 is 16 amino acids. The V segment lost 0 bases and the J segment 2 bases; nucleotides outside the gene matches: 8. CDR3 in amino acids: CASSVGETSQTYEQYF. The CDR3 region has the DNA TGTGCCAGCAGCGTAGGAGAGACTAGCCAAACCTACGAGCAGTACTTC.

This clone is termed medium-sized. The V and J genes are TRBV12-3 or TRBV12-4 and TRBJ2-7, with TRBD2 matching over 8 bases. The junction had 10 bases not matched to a gene; V was cut back by 7 bases and J by 2 bases. CDR3 size: 15 residues. The CDR3 DNA sequence: TGTGCCAGCACCCTAGGACTAGCTGGGGCCTACGAGCAGTACTTC. It translates to CASTLGLAGAYEQYF.

The V gene is TRBV20-1, the J gene TRBJ1-2; D might be TRBD1 (6 bases). Germline lookup yields CDR1 DFQATT and CDR2 SNEGSKA (reference sequence). CDR3 length: 18 amino acids. V was clipped by 1 base and J by 3 bases, with 24 bases between them. CDR3 region: CSARALGQGPGRDYGYTF. In DNA, the CDR3 is TGCAGTGCTAGAGCCTTGGGGCAGGGGCCTGGAAGGGACTATGGCTACACCTTC.

In its sample, this clone was seen a few times. The CDR3 loop is CAISEWTGGSLDTQYF. The CDR3 nucleotides are TGTGCCATCAGTGAGTGGACAGGGGGCTCCCTGGATACGCAGTATTTT. This rearrangement joins TRBV10-3 to TRBJ2-3; 11 nucleotides align to TRBD1. The junction had 6 bases not matched to a gene; V was cut back by 1 base and J by 6 bases. Germline CDR1 and CDR2: ENHRY and SYGVKD. The CDR3 contains 16 residues.

This clone occurred many times. It may be a read error: a sequence one base away is much more abundant. Other nucleotide sequences in the sample specify the same CDR3. This chain connects TRBV28 to TRBJ2-5, with 10 bases matching TRBD1. CDR1 and CDR2 from the germline V gene are MDHEN and SYDVKM. The length of the CDR3 is 15 residues. V lost 6 bases to trimming and J lost 5 bases; unmatched junction nucleotides: 9. CDR3 in DNA: TGTGCCAGCAGCCTCGGGACAGGGGTACAGGAGACCCAGTACTTC. Translated: CASSLGTGVQETQYF.

This clone appeared many times. V is TRBV7-2 and J is TRBJ2-3; D call uncertain. This CDR3 has 13 amino acids. The V gene lost 0 bases and the J gene lost 5 bases, with 6 bases spanning the gap. Germline lookup yields CDR1 SGHTA and CDR2 FQGNSA. The CDR3 bases are TGTGCCAGCAGCTTAGCTAGGGAAGATACGCAGTATTTT. Translated: CASSLAREDTQYF.

This clone was counted at least ten times. The chain combines TRBV7-9 with TRBJ1-3, with 8 nucleotides matching TRBD1. V shed 3 bases and J 2 bases; nucleotides not matched to a gene: 6. The length of the CDR3 is 16 residues. Germline V gene sequence: CDR1 SEHNR, CDR2 FQNEAQ (reference sequence). For the CDR3, the DNA is TGTGCCAGCAGCTTGGACCTGACAGGGGCTGGAAACACCATATATTTT. Its protein product is CASSLDLTGAGNTIYF.

Of note for this clone: The junction differs from germline at one of its ends, possibly a read error. The chain joins TRBV11-1 to TRBJ2-1; TRBD2 agrees at 7 bases. Germline V gene sequence: CDR1 SGHAT, CDR2 FQDESV (reference sequence). The CDR3 is 15 residues long. CDR3 nucleotides: TGTGCAAGCAGCCTAGGGACTAACGGGGACAATGAGCAGTTCTTC. Its protein product is CASSLGTNGDNEQFF.

The V and J genes are TRBV5-6 and TRBJ1-2; D gene unclear. The ends were cut back, 2 bases at V and 3 bases at J, with 2 bases in the middle. This CDR3 spans 11 amino acids. Germline CDR1 and CDR2: SGHDT and YYEEEE. The CDR3 DNA sequence: TGTGCCAGCAGCTTCCACTATGGCTACACCTTC. It translates to CASSFHYGYTF.